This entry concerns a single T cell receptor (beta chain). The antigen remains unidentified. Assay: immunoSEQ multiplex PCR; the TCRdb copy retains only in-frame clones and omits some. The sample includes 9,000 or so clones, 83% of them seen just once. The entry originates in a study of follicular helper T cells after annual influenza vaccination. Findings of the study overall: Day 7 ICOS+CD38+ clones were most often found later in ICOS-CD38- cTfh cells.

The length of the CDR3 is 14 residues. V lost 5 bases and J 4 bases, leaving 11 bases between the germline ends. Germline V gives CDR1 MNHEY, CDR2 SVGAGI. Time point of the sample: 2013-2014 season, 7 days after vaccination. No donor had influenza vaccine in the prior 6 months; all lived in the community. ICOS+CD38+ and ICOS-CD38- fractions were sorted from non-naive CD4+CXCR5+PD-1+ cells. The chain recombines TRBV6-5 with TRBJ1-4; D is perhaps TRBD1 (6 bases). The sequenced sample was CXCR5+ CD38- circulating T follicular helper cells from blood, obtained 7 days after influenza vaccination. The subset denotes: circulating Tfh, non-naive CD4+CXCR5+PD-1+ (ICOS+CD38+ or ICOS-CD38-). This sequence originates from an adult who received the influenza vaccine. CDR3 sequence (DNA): TGTGCCAGCAGTCGGACAGCGAATAATGAAAAACTGTTTTTT. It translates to CASSRTANNEKLFF.